The source of this T cell receptor beta chain is a study of blood T cell repertoires in COVID-19. At the level of the study: Specimens from acute and convalescent COVID-19 originated in the United States, Italy and Spain. PBMCs, B-cell-depleted T cells, or T cells were the source of the cDNA or gDNA that made up the material.

Germline assignment: CDR1 SNHLY and CDR2 FYNNEI. The CDR3 is 15 residues long. Trimming left V 8 bases short and J 4 bases short, with 17 bases between. This clone was seen a single time. In the original analysis: How many nucleated cells were present was estimated from reference gene primer amplification. The method was immunoSEQ multiplex PCR; TCRdb's version includes in-frame clones alone and lacks a portion of them. V and J calls and clone size are those listed in that table; D and trimming were worked out from the DNA. The sample lists 100,000 to 150,000 clones, 85% to 90% seen once, with 25% to 30% in the top ten.

The sequenced sample was peripheral blood. The sequence was obtained from a woman in her 70s with acute or convalescent COVID-19. The V gene is TRBV2, the J gene TRBJ2-2; D gene ambiguous. CDR3 protein: CASGKPRSGTGELFF. The CDR3, as DNA: TGTGCCAGCGGTAAACCCCGATCCGGCACCGGGGAGCTGTTTTTT.